This entry is about one T cell receptor beta chain. Its antigen specificity is not known. The input lacks base qualities; no much larger clone sits a single base away. TCRbeta CDR3 regions were amplified from genomic DNA by means of the immunoSEQ Assay, a bias-controlled multiplex PCR. In the paper's pipeline: The number of nucleated cells in each sample was estimated from the amplification of reference gene primers within the assay. To quantify the absolute abundance of each unique TCRbeta CDR3 rearrangement, sequence reads were collapsed and filtered. Productive Simpson clonality was computed per sample as the square root of Simpson's diversity index over productive rearrangements. Imported from immuneACCESS, the table was reduced by TCRdb to in-frame sequences with V and J called. These copies leave out some clones; in studies compared against another copy, an unresolved V gene accounts for under half, and the cause of the remainder is not known. V, J and clone size reflect that table, while D and trimming were determined from the DNA. This sample lists about 130,000 clones; around 88% were detected once. The ten largest clones add up to roughly 3.9% of the sample.

The junction carries 15 bases between V and J, which are trimmed by 1 base and 3 bases respectively. Measured from the cysteine to the phenylalanine, the CDR3 is 16 residues long. Only the CDR3 DNA stays, 48 bases, in frame from base 1. CDR1 and CDR2 were assigned from the germline V gene as SGHVS and FNYEAQ. In Seattle, one collaborating source enrolled patients while the infection was active and tracked those patients longitudinally over the course of disease. Each collaborating institution followed its own protocols to collect whole blood in K2EDTA tubes. For TCRbeta analysis, collaborators shipped samples as frozen whole blood, isolated PBMCs, or DNA extracted from either of those sample types. This entry is derived from a study of blood T cell repertoires in COVID-19 (dated by TCRdb to the early 2020s). Regarding the research as a whole: Samples covering the acute and convalescent phases of COVID-19 were provided by collaborators in the United States, Italy and Spain. The prospective study material was composed of cDNA or gDNA derived from T cells, B-cell-depleted T cells, or PBMCs. Subjects who had been exposed to COVID-19, were actively infected with it, or had recovered from it provided the deeply sampled blood TCRbeta repertoires that made up the dataset. The repertoires were released in a freely available public database meant as a resource for research on the immune response to SARS-CoV-2. The samples were drawn from two sources: the first 160 participants of the ongoing ImmuneRACE study, and 1,254 subjects contributed by 6 global collaborators. Nearly every sample came with metadata listing a de-identified subject ID, COVID-19 status, age in years and sex. Where HLA class I and class II types were available, the types were taken from metadata supplied by the sample provider, not from assay-based typing. Overall results and qualifications from the work: The quantity of clinical and demographic metadata differed by source and by participant and was supplied without curation.

This TCR derives from a man aged 60-69 years with COVID-19, enrolled during active disease. The rearranged segments are TRBV7-6 and TRBJ1-1, with a weak D call of TRBD1 (6 bases match). The sample consisted of peripheral blood. This receptor has the CDR3 CASSLVVRGRDTEAFF. At the DNA level, the sequence is TGTGCCAGCAGCTTAGTCGTCAGGGGTAGGGACACTGAAGCTTTCTTT.